This TCR beta chain was captured by sequencing in a study of T-cell reconstitution after alpha-beta-depleted transplantation in children. Unique molecular identifiers were used in preparing the TCRbeta library. Each CDR3 protein is one row after TCRdb ran MiXCR on the PCR reads. The sample consists of 700,000 to 850,000 distinct CDR3 sequences, approximately 15% of them appearing once. The germline CDR1 and CDR2 sequences are SGHAT and FQDESV (reference sequence). V was pared by 5 bases and J by 5 bases, with 24 bases between. CDR3 length: 18 residues. Overall study results and limits: By one year post-transplant, T-cell counts and diversity largely arose from T cells that were newly produced. Roughly two months post-transplant, alpha-beta T cells reportedly originated from several hundred graft clones that had expanded. Surviving recipient T cells and thymic progenitors underlay high day-60 TCRbeta diversity in some patients.

On this clonotype itself: Antigen specificity is unknown.

Sample: PBMCs, mostly from graft donor cells, taken 360 days after TCRalphabeta/CD19-depleted stem cell transplant. The sequence was obtained from a male patient younger than 18 who had a stem cell transplant for acute lymphoblastic leukemia, so the T cells may come from the graft donor. The gene calls are TRBV11-1 and TRBJ2-2; a possible D gene is TRBD1 (6 bases). CDR3 coding DNA: TGTGCCAGCAGCGGAGGCCTCTTGAGCAGGGGATCTACCGGGGAGCTGTTTTTT. Translation: CASSGGLLSRGSTGELFF.